The entry below describes one T cell receptor (beta chain). This entry comes from a study of cytomegalovirus exposure and HLA in healthy donors. The CDR3 extends over 18 amino acids. The germline gives CDR1 MGHDK, CDR2 SYGVNS. V lost 1 base and J lost 5; bases outside the gene matches: 12. Data came from immunoSEQ multiplex PCR; TCRdb stores just in-frame clones and leaves some out. The sample lists approximately 160,000 clones, approximately 96% seen once, with approximately 1% in the top ten. The source is a woman younger than 35 in good health and CMV-seronegative. The gene calls are TRBV25-1 and TRBJ2-7; TRBD1 matches at 12 bases. Sequencing was done on a sample of PBMCs. CDR3 sequence: CASSESLMRDRGQDEQYF. CDR3 in DNA: TGTGCCAGCAGTGAATCACTGATGAGGGACAGGGGGCAGGACGAGCAGTACTTC.